A selection of T cell receptor beta chains follows, all from one sample in a study of blood T cell repertoires in COVID-19. Only in-frame clones appear in the TCRdb table, and some are missing; sequencing was by immunoSEQ multiplex PCR. The sample includes 280,000 or so clones, around nine tenths of them seen just once. The sequencing sample was made of PBMCs or T cells enriched from blood (not recorded which). The receptors shown here come from a woman in her forties who had recovered from COVID-19. Each CDR3 is given with its conserved first and last residue. Fields, in order: clone size, J gene, V gene, D gene, CDR3 protein, CDR3 DNA. D genes are given only for firm matches. The size entry is marked missing in some rows and otherwise reads once, few, many or a size class.

abundance: NA
j_gene: TRBJ2-3
v_gene: TRBV10-3
d_gene: NA
CDR3aa: CAISESTSDTQYF
CDR3nt: TGTGCCATCAGTGAGTCGACATCAGATACGCAGTATTTT

abundance: NA
j_gene: TRBJ2-2
v_gene: TRBV7-3
d_gene: NA
CDR3aa: CASSLLNTGELFF
CDR3nt: TGTGCCAGCAGCCTCCTGAACACCGGGGAGCTGTTTTTT

abundance: NA
j_gene: TRBJ2-7
v_gene: TRBV18
d_gene: NA
CDR3aa: CASSLDLQAYEQYF
CDR3nt: TGTGCCAGCTCACTGGATCTACAGGCCTACGAGCAGTACTTC

abundance: once
j_gene: TRBJ2-7
v_gene: TRBV5-6
d_gene: NA
CDR3aa: CASSLGLESSYEQYF
CDR3nt: TGTGCCAGCAGCTTGGGGTTAGAAAGCTCCTACGAGCAGTACTTC

abundance: NA
j_gene: TRBJ2-3
v_gene: TRBV14
d_gene: NA
CDR3aa: CASSPGDRRPEDTQYF
CDR3nt: TGTGCCAGCAGCCCGGGGGACCGTCGCCCCGAGGATACGCAGTATTTT

abundance: few
j_gene: TRBJ2-1
v_gene: TRBV20-1
d_gene: NA
CDR3aa: CSARDLAEQFF
CDR3nt: TGCAGTGCTAGAGATCTAGCGGAGCAGTTCTTC

abundance: NA
j_gene: TRBJ2-7
v_gene: TRBV7-2
d_gene: NA
CDR3aa: CASSLTPASYEQYF
CDR3nt: TGTGCCAGCAGTCTAACTCCCGCCTCATACGAGCAGTACTTC

abundance: NA
j_gene: TRBJ2-3
v_gene: TRBV9
d_gene: NA
CDR3aa: CASSGGLGGTQYF
CDR3nt: TGTGCCAGCAGCGGGGGTCTGGGGGGTACGCAGTATTTT

abundance: NA
j_gene: TRBJ1-2
v_gene: TRBV28
d_gene: NA
CDR3aa: CASSLYRAEYGYTF
CDR3nt: TGTGCCAGCAGTTTGTACAGGGCGGAATATGGCTACACCTTC

abundance: NA
j_gene: TRBJ2-3
v_gene: TRBV30
d_gene: NA
CDR3aa: CAWSTQGTQYF
CDR3nt: TGTGCCTGGAGTACCCAGGGTACGCAGTATTTT

abundance: NA
j_gene: TRBJ2-4
v_gene: TRBV19
d_gene: TRBD1
CDR3aa: CASSAQQGNIQYF
CDR3nt: TGTGCCAGTAGTGCCCAACAGGGGAACATTCAGTACTTC

abundance: NA
j_gene: TRBJ2-7
v_gene: TRBV27
d_gene: NA
CDR3aa: CASSLRDSGAYEQYF
CDR3nt: TGTGCCAGCAGTTTAAGGGACTCGGGTGCCTACGAGCAGTACTTC

abundance: NA
j_gene: TRBJ2-7
v_gene: TRBV2
d_gene: TRBD1
CDR3aa: CASLDRTSSYEQYF
CDR3nt: TGTGCCAGCCTGGACAGGACGAGCTCCTACGAGCAGTACTTC

abundance: NA
j_gene: TRBJ2-7
v_gene: TRBV18
d_gene: TRBD2
CDR3aa: CASSPTLAGGSPDEQYF
CDR3nt: TGTGCCAGCTCACCGACACTAGCGGGAGGATCCCCCGACGAGCAGTACTTC

abundance: NA
j_gene: TRBJ1-6
v_gene: TRBV6-5
d_gene: TRBD1
CDR3aa: CASRVGQASNSPLHF
CDR3nt: TGTGCCAGCAGGGTTGGACAGGCATCGAATTCACCCCTCCACTTT

abundance: NA
j_gene: TRBJ2-1
v_gene: TRBV10-3
d_gene: NA
CDR3aa: CAIGERADNEQFF
CDR3nt: TGTGCCATCGGAGAGCGGGCGGACAATGAGCAGTTCTTC

abundance: NA
j_gene: TRBJ2-1
v_gene: TRBV28
d_gene: NA
CDR3aa: CASSLLTPNEQFF
CDR3nt: TGTGCCAGCAGTTTACTAACCCCCAATGAGCAGTTCTTC

abundance: NA
j_gene: TRBJ2-1
v_gene: TRBV12-3/TRBV12-4
d_gene: TRBD2
CDR3aa: CASMGEGEEQFF
CDR3nt: TGTGCCAGCATGGGGGAGGGAGAGGAGCAGTTCTTC

abundance: NA
j_gene: TRBJ1-6
v_gene: TRBV6-2/TRBV6-3
d_gene: NA
CDR3aa: CASSRDIYNSPLHF
CDR3nt: TGTGCCAGCAGCCGGGACATTTATAATTCACCCCTCCACTTT

abundance: NA
j_gene: TRBJ1-2
v_gene: TRBV2
d_gene: NA
CDR3aa: CASSELRLAGEGYTF
CDR3nt: TGTGCCAGCAGTGAGCTGCGGTTGGCGGGAGAGGGCTACACCTTC

abundance: NA
j_gene: TRBJ2-7
v_gene: TRBV27
d_gene: NA
CDR3aa: CASSSGFTTREQYF
CDR3nt: TGTGCCAGCAGTTCAGGTTTTACCACCCGCGAGCAGTACTTC

abundance: NA
j_gene: TRBJ2-7
v_gene: TRBV7-9
d_gene: TRBD1
CDR3aa: CASSSFTGASSYEQYF
CDR3nt: TGTGCCAGCAGCTCGTTCACAGGGGCGAGCTCCTACGAGCAGTACTTC

abundance: few
j_gene: TRBJ2-7
v_gene: TRBV7-9
d_gene: NA
CDR3aa: CASSSGTGTYEQYF
CDR3nt: TGTGCCAGCAGCTCGGGCACAGGAACCTACGAGCAGTACTTC

abundance: NA
j_gene: TRBJ2-5
v_gene: TRBV18
d_gene: NA
CDR3aa: CASSPRELQETQYF
CDR3nt: TGTGCCAGCTCACCACGGGAGCTCCAAGAGACCCAGTACTTC

abundance: NA
j_gene: TRBJ1-5
v_gene: TRBV11-2
d_gene: TRBD1
CDR3aa: CASSLGPGQTNQPQHF
CDR3nt: TGTGCCAGCAGCTTAGGGCCGGGACAGACAAATCAGCCCCAGCATTTT

abundance: NA
j_gene: TRBJ2-6
v_gene: TRBV18
d_gene: NA
CDR3aa: CASSTDSSYSGANVLTF
CDR3nt: TGTGCCAGCTCTACGGACAGCTCTTACTCTGGGGCCAACGTCCTGACTTTC

abundance: few
j_gene: TRBJ1-2
v_gene: TRBV6-6
d_gene: NA
CDR3aa: CASNSQGFRGYTF
CDR3nt: TGTGCCAGCAACTCCCAGGGTTTTCGGGGCTACACCTTC

abundance: once
j_gene: TRBJ1-2
v_gene: TRBV10-3
d_gene: TRBD1
CDR3aa: CAISDPITGGNGYTF
CDR3nt: TGTGCCATCAGTGATCCCATAACAGGGGGCAATGGCTACACCTTC

abundance: NA
j_gene: TRBJ1-2
v_gene: TRBV3-1/TRBV3-2
d_gene: NA
CDR3aa: CASSGEGYGYTF
CDR3nt: TGTGCCAGCAGCGGGGAGGGCTATGGCTACACCTTC

abundance: NA
j_gene: TRBJ1-5
v_gene: TRBV5-4
d_gene: TRBD1
CDR3aa: CASSLDRDQPQHF
CDR3nt: TGTGCCAGCAGCTTAGACAGGGATCAGCCCCAGCATTTT

abundance: NA
j_gene: TRBJ1-5
v_gene: TRBV28
d_gene: NA
CDR3aa: CASSFLPPQHF
CDR3nt: TGTGCCAGCAGTTTTCTCCCCCCCCAGCATTTT

abundance: NA
j_gene: TRBJ2-7
v_gene: TRBV7-2
d_gene: NA
CDR3aa: CASNQNTGPEQYF
CDR3nt: TGTGCCAGCAACCAAAACACAGGGCCCGAGCAGTACTTC

abundance: NA
j_gene: TRBJ1-2
v_gene: TRBV29-1
d_gene: TRBD1
CDR3aa: CSVHRGGAGYTF
CDR3nt: TGCAGCGTTCATCGAGGGGGCGCCGGCTACACCTTC

abundance: NA
j_gene: TRBJ2-1
v_gene: TRBV7-2
d_gene: TRBD2
CDR3aa: CASSLNPGGGGNEQFF
CDR3nt: TGTGCCAGCAGCTTGAATCCGGGAGGAGGTGGTAATGAGCAGTTCTTC

abundance: NA
j_gene: TRBJ1-2
v_gene: TRBV25-1
d_gene: NA
CDR3aa: CASSVVSGNYGYTF
CDR3nt: TGTGCCAGCTCAGTGGTCTCAGGAAACTATGGCTACACCTTC

abundance: NA
j_gene: TRBJ2-1
v_gene: TRBV7-2
d_gene: TRBD1
CDR3aa: CASSSQGAQRGNEQFF
CDR3nt: TGTGCCAGCAGCTCACAGGGGGCGCAACGGGGAAATGAGCAGTTCTTC

abundance: NA
j_gene: TRBJ2-2
v_gene: TRBV7-3
d_gene: NA
CDR3aa: CASSLDNRNTGELFF
CDR3nt: TGTGCCAGCAGCTTGGATAACAGGAACACCGGGGAGCTGTTTTTT

abundance: NA
j_gene: TRBJ2-2
v_gene: TRBV7-8
d_gene: NA
CDR3aa: CASSSLSSGSNTGELFF
CDR3nt: TGTGCCAGCAGCTCCTTAAGCTCCGGGAGTAACACCGGGGAGCTGTTTTTT

abundance: NA
j_gene: TRBJ1-3
v_gene: TRBV5-4
d_gene: NA
CDR3aa: CASSSTGSGSGNTIYF
CDR3nt: TGTGCCAGCAGCTCAACAGGGAGTGGTTCTGGAAACACCATATATTTT

abundance: NA
j_gene: TRBJ1-2
v_gene: TRBV28
d_gene: NA
CDR3aa: CASKPSAGPNGYTF
CDR3nt: TGTGCCAGCAAACCTTCGGCAGGCCCCAATGGCTACACCTTC

abundance: NA
j_gene: TRBJ2-2
v_gene: TRBV3-1/TRBV3-2
d_gene: NA
CDR3aa: CASSDEATGELFF
CDR3nt: TGTGCCAGCAGCGACGAGGCTACCGGGGAGCTGTTTTTT

abundance: NA
j_gene: TRBJ2-2
v_gene: TRBV27
d_gene: TRBD2
CDR3aa: CASSSASGVGWNTGELFF
CDR3nt: TGTGCCAGCAGTTCGGCTAGCGGAGTCGGATGGAACACCGGGGAGCTGTTTTTT

abundance: NA
j_gene: TRBJ2-1
v_gene: TRBV7-3
d_gene: TRBD1
CDR3aa: CASSLQGDRVNEQFF
CDR3nt: TGTGCCAGCAGCTTACAGGGGGACAGGGTGAATGAGCAGTTCTTC

abundance: NA
j_gene: TRBJ1-1
v_gene: TRBV7-3
d_gene: NA
CDR3aa: CASSLGPGSNTEAFF
CDR3nt: TGTGCCAGCAGTTTAGGCCCGGGGTCGAACACTGAAGCTTTCTTT

abundance: once
j_gene: TRBJ1-2
v_gene: TRBV30
d_gene: NA
CDR3aa: CAWSVSGGLYGYTF
CDR3nt: TGTGCCTGGAGTGTATCAGGCGGGCTCTATGGCTACACCTTC

abundance: few
j_gene: TRBJ2-1
v_gene: TRBV5-1
d_gene: NA
CDR3aa: CASSLEASPHNEQFF
CDR3nt: TGCGCCAGCAGCTTGGAGGCTAGCCCCCACAATGAGCAGTTCTTC

abundance: NA
j_gene: TRBJ2-7
v_gene: TRBV5-1
d_gene: TRBD2
CDR3aa: CASSLSETSGVYEQYF
CDR3nt: TGCGCCAGCAGCTTGTCAGAGACTAGCGGGGTCTACGAGCAGTACTTC

abundance: NA
j_gene: TRBJ1-1
v_gene: TRBV7-2
d_gene: NA
CDR3aa: CASSPLMNTEAFF
CDR3nt: TGTGCCAGCAGCCCCCTTATGAACACTGAAGCTTTCTTT

abundance: NA
j_gene: TRBJ1-6
v_gene: TRBV5-1
d_gene: TRBD1
CDR3aa: CASSLVQGADYSPLHF
CDR3nt: TGCGCCAGCAGCTTGGTCCAGGGGGCGGATTATTCACCCCTCCACTTT

abundance: NA
j_gene: TRBJ2-2
v_gene: TRBV11-2
d_gene: NA
CDR3aa: CASSLDLMATGELFF
CDR3nt: TGTGCCAGCAGCTTAGATCTCATGGCCACCGGGGAGCTGTTTTTT